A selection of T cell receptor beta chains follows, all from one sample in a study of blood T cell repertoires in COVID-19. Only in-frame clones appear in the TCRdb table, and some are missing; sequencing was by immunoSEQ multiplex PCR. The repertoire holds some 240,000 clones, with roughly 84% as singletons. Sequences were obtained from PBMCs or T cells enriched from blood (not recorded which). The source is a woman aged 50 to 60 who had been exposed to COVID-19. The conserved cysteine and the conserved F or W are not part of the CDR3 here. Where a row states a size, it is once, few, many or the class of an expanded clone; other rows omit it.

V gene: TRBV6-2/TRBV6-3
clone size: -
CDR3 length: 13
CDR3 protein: ASSKPSGGAGEAF

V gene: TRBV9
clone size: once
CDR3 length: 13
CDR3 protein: ASSVEQGAGETQY

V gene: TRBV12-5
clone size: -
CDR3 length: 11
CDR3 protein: ASGLGWSTEAF

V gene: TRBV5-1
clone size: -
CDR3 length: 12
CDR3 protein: ASSSGTGVRGAF

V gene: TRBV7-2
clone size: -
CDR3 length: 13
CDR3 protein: ASSTPGAGADTQY

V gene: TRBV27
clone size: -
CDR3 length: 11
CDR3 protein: ASGQGSINGYT

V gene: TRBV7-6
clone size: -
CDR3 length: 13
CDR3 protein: ASSPRGSGDNEQF

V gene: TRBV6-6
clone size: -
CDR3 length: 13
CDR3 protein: ASTLGLAFSDTQY

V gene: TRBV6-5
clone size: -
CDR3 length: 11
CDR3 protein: ASSQTGNYGYT

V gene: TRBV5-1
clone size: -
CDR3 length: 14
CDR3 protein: ASSRGGTGYNSPLH

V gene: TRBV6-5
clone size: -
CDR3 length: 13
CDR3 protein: ASRVTGSPTQPQH

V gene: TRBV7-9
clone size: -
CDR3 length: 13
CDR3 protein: ASSQMISGNYEQY

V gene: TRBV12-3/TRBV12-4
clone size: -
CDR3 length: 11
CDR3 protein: ASSVDRGETQY

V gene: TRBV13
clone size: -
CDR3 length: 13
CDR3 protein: ASSFIAGGLYEQY

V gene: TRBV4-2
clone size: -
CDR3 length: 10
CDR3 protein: ASKGVNSPLH

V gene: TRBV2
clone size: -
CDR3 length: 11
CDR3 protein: ASSEVRSTEAF

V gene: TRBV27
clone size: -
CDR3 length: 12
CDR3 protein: ASSFRGGDQPQH

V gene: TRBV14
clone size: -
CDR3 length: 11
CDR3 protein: ASSQGSFYEQF

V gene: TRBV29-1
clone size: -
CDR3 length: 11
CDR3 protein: SHTGGRTDTQY

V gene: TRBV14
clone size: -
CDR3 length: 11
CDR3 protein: ASSHNTNYGYT

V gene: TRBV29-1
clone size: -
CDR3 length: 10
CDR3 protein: SVARGQETQY

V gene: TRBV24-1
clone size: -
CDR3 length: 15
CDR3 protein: ATSDPLRGGPHNEQF

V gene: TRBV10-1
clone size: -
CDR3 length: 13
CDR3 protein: ASSESRGQLTEAF

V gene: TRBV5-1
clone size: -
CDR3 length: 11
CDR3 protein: ASTPGGNYEQY

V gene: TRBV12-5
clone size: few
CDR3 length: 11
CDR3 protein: ASGSGQSYGYT

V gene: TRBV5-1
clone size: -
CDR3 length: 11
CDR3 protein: ASSFGTGGEQF

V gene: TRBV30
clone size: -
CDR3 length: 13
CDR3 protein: AWSVRGKLQNEQF

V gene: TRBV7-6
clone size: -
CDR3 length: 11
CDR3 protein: ASSPGWATEAF

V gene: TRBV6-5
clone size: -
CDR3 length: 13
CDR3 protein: ASAQGLAAIGELF

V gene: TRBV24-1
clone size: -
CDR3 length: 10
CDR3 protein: ATSDMTGVAF

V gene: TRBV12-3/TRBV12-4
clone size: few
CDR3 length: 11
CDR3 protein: ASKRARNSPLH

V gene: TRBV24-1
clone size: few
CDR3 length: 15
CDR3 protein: ATSDGTGTGLPYEQF

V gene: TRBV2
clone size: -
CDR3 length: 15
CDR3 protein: ASSDLLAGGPADTQY

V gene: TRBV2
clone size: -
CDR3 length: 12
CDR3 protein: ASKGRGFVETQY

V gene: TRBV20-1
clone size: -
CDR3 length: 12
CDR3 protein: SASRHREYQPQH

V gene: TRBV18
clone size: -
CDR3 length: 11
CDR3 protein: ASSPGQEYEQY

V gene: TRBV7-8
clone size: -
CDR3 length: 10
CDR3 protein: ASSSHGNGYT

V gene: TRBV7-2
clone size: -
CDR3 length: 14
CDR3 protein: ASSSRLAGEPYEQY

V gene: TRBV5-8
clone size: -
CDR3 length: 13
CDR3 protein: ASSPGWGQGFGYT

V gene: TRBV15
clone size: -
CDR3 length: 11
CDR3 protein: ATSILGGTEAF

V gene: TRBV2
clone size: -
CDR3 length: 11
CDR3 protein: ASSQDRFYGYT

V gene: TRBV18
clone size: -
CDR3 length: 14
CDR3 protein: ASSPNFSGLDQPQH

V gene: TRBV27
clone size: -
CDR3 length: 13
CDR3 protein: ASSLGTGGNYGYT

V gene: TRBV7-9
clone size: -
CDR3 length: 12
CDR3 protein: ASSLATAQETQY

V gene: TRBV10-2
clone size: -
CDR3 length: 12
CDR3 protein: ASSEQGLDQPQH

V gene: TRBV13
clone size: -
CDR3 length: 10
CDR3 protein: ASSFMRRELF

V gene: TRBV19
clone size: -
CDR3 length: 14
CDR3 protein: ASSSPTGVGNQPQH

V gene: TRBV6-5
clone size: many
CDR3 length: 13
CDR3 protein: ASSYGTGVNTEAF

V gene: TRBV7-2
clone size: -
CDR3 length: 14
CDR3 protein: ASSSRTSGGPYEQY

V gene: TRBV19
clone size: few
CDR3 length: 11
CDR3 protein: ASSTRVDGEAF

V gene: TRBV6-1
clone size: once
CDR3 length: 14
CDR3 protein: ASSEYRSRTNQPQH

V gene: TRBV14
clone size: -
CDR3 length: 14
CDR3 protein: ASSPYRETYNSPLH

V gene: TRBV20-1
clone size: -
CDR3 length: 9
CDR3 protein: SASLGAEAF

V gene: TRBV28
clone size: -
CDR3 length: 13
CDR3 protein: ASSFPDRANSPLH

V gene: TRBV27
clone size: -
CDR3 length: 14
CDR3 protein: ASSPGTGVLNTEAF

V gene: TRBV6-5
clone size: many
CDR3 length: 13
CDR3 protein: ASSYSPGGDTEAF

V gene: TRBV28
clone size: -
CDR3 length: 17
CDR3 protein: ASSINRDSTQSSNQPQH

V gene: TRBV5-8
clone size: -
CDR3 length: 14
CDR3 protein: ASSLGLAGEPDTQY

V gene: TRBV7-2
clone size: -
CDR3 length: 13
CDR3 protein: ASSLGQVGGYGYT

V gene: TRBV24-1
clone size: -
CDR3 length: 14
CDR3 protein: ATSDSGTGGGNTQY